This TCR beta chain was retrieved from a study of CD8 T cells in Susac syndrome. This clonotype was counted once. V was pared by 5 bases and J by 1 base, with 11 bases between. Per germline, CDR1 LGHDT and CDR2 YNNKEL (reference sequence). This CDR3 has 14 amino acids. Reverse transcription of roughly 0.5 to 1 ug RNA was carried out with random hexamers. Amplification of TCR beta CDR3 used immunoSEQ multiplex PCR across 54 Vbeta and 13 Jbeta. MiXCR, applied by TCRdb to the immunoSEQ multiplex PCR reads, yields one record per CDR3 protein. The data show some 200,000 distinct CDR3 sequences, with roughly 95% seen just once and around 0.085% held by the top ten. Sequencing targeted TCR beta in T cells from blood (CD8+ and CD4+).

Sequencing was done on a sample of CD4+ T cells from PBMCs. This chain links TRBV3-1 with TRBJ1-2; no reliable D call. This clonotype originated in a human donor with multiple sclerosis. CDR3 bases: TGTGCCAGCAGCTCTCAGGTCATTAACTATGGCTACACCTTC. Translating it yields CASSSQVINYGYTF.